One and the same sample provided the 6 T cell receptor beta chains below, sequenced in a study of blood T cell repertoires in COVID-19. The table came from immunoSEQ multiplex PCR; TCRdb's copy has only in-frame clones and leaves some out. The data contain approximately 490,000 clones, roughly 87% of them singletons. Material for sequencing was PBMCs or T cells enriched from blood (not recorded which). Receptors originate from a woman aged 18-35 years who had recovered from COVID-19.

This sequence joins TRBV28 and TRBJ2-3, with 8 bases aligning to TRBD2. Germline V lookup: CDR1 MDHEN, CDR2 SYDVKM. With 3 bases clipped from V and 4 bases from J, the junction kept 6 bases outside the gene matches. This CDR3 contains 15 residues. The CDR3 DNA is TGTGCCAGCAGTTTCACCGGGGGGGTGGCAGATACGCAGTATTTT. Its protein product is CASSFTGGVADTQYF.

This sequence joins TRBV12-3 or TRBV12-4 and TRBJ1-5; D unclear. CDR3 length: 13 residues. V lost 4 bases and J 2 bases, leaving 6 bases between the germline ends. CDR3 DNA sequence: TGTGCCAGCAGTTGGAGAGGCAATCAGCCCCAGCATTTT. This gives the protein CASSWRGNQPQHF.

The rearrangement uses TRBV5-1 and TRBJ2-5, with D perhaps TRBD2 (5 bases). CDR3 size: 14 residues. Germline V CDR1 and CDR2: SGHRS, YFSETQ. Trimming cost V 2 bases and J 5 bases, with 13 bases left between them. The CDR3 loop reads CASSFGPGDETQYF. The CDR3, as DNA: TGCGCCAGCAGCTTCGGGCCCGGGGATGAGACCCAGTACTTC.

The chain uses TRBV9 and TRBJ1-1; D gene ambiguous. The length of the CDR3 is 15 residues. With 3 bases removed from V and 4 bases from J, the gap between germline ends came to 16 bases. Per the germline V gene, CDR1 is SGDLS and CDR2 is YYNGEE. CDR3 region: CASSAPSRGGTEAFF. The CDR3 coding sequence is TGTGCCAGCAGCGCCCCAAGCCGGGGAGGCACTGAAGCTTTCTTT.

This rearrangement joins TRBV30 to TRBJ1-6, with a possible D match to TRBD1 (6 bases). Germline V gene data show CDR1 as GTSNPN and CDR2 as SVGIG (reference sequence). This CDR3 is 13 amino acids long. The V gene lost 4 bases and the J gene lost 5 bases, with 9 bases spanning the gap. The CDR3 region is CAWNRADNSPLHF. CDR3 DNA sequence: TGTGCCTGGAACAGGGCTGATAATTCACCCCTCCACTTT. The whole variable domain, remainder taken from reference TRBV30 and TRBJ1-6, is SQTIHQWPATLVQPVGSPLSLECTVEGTSNPNLYWYRQAAGRGLQLLFYSVGIGQISSEVPQNLSASRPQDRQFILSSKKLLLSDSGFYLCAWNRADNSPLHFGNGTRLTVT.

This clone has only one observation. At one boundary the junction diverges from the germline segment, which might be a read error. This chain links TRBV6-5 with TRBJ1-4, with 9 bases matching TRBD1. In germline, CDR1 is MNHEY, CDR2 SVGAGI. This CDR3 comprises 15 residues. The CDR3 DNA is TGTGCCAGCAGCTACTCCAGACAGGGGGAAGAAAAACTGTTTTTT. Protein product: CASSYSRQGEEKLFF.